This paragraph covers one TCR beta chain sequence. Its cognate antigen is unknown. Measured with immunoSEQ multiplex PCR; TCRdb has only the in-frame clones, and not every one. The sample holds some 70,000 clones, around 87% seen once. The sample belongs to a study of graft-versus-host responses after intestinal transplantation. J was trimmed by 5 bases and V by 8 bases; bases with no gene match: 4. Germline V lookup: CDR1 SEHNR, CDR2 FQNEAQ (reference sequence). This CDR3 is built from 13 residues. The receptor's source is a human donor who was the organ donor for an intestinal transplant. This chain joins TRBV7-9 and TRBJ1-5; the match to TRBD1 covers 9 bases. The sample here was unstimulated CD8+ T cells sorted from spleen or lymph node cells, taken before transplant. The CDR3 loop is CASRTGGDQPQHF. In DNA form, the CDR3 reads TGTGCCAGCCGTACAGGGGGCGATCAGCCCCAGCATTTT.